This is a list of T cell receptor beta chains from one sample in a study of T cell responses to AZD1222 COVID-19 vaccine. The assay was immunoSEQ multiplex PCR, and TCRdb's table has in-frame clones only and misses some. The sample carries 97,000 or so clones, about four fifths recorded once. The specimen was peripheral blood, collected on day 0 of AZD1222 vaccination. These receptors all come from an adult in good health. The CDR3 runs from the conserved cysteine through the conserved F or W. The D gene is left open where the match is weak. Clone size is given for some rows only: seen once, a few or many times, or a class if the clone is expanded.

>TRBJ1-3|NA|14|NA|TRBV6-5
CASWGPTSGNTIYF
TGTGCCAGCTGGGGACCCACCTCTGGAAACACCATATATTTT
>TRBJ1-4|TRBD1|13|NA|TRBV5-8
CASPGTGGEKLFF
TGTGCCAGCCCCGGGACAGGGGGAGAAAAACTGTTTTTT
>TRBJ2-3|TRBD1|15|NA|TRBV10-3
CAISEGQGRTDTQYF
TGTGCCATCAGTGAAGGACAGGGAAGGACAGATACGCAGTATTTT
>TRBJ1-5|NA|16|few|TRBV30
CAWSVPGATSNQPQHF
TGTGCCTGGAGTGTACCGGGGGCGACGAGCAATCAGCCCCAGCATTTT
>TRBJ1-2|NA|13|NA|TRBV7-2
CASSPTGGAGYTF
TGTGCCAGCAGCCCGACGGGGGGCGCTGGCTACACCTTC
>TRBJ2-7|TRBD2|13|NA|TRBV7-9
CASSRLAEYEQYF
TGTGCCAGCAGCAGACTAGCGGAATACGAGCAGTACTTC
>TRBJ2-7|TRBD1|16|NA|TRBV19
CASSPKGQGVSYEQYF
TGTGCCAGTAGTCCGAAAGGGCAGGGGGTTTCGTACGAGCAGTACTTC
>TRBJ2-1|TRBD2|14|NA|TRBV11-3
CASRGDYSYNEQFF
TGTGCCAGCCGGGGGGACTATTCCTACAATGAGCAGTTCTTC
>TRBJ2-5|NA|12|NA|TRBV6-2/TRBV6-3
CASSFVVETQYF
TGTGCCAGCAGTTTTGTGGTGGAGACCCAGTACTTC
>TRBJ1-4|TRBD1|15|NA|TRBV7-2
CASSFTGTGDEKLFF
TGTGCCAGCAGCTTTACCGGGACAGGGGATGAAAAACTGTTTTTT
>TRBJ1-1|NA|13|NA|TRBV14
CASSQGAVTEAFF
TGTGCCAGCAGCCAGGGGGCTGTTACTGAAGCTTTCTTT
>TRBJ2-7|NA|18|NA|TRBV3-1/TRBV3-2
CASSQELQTGQESYEQYF
TGTGCCAGCAGCCAAGAGTTACAAACCGGGCAGGAGTCCTACGAGCAGTACTTC
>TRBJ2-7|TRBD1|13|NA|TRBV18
CASSPRTGAEQYF
TGTGCCAGCTCACCGAGGACAGGGGCCGAGCAGTACTTC
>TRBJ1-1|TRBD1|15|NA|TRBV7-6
CASSPAQGAYTEAFF
TGTGCCAGCAGCCCGGCACAGGGGGCGTATACTGAAGCTTTCTTT
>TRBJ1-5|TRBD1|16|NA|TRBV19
CASSTWTGSSNQPQHF
TGTGCCAGTAGTACGTGGACAGGGTCTAGCAATCAGCCCCAGCATTTT
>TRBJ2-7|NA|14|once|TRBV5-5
CASSPLAGTYEQYF
TGTGCCAGCAGCCCCCTAGCAGGTACCTACGAGCAGTACTTC
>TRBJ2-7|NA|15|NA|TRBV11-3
CASSSTDSRSYEQYF
TGTGCCAGCAGCTCAACAGATTCAAGATCTTACGAGCAGTACTTC
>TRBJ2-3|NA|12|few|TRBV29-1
CSVDQHTDTQYF
TGCAGCGTTGACCAGCACACAGATACGCAGTATTTT
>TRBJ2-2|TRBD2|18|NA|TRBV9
CASSVEASGSIFPGELFF
TGTGCCAGCAGCGTAGAGGCTAGCGGGTCGATCTTCCCCGGGGAGCTGTTTTTT
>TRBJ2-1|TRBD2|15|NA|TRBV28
CASSQVQREYNEQFF
TGTGCCAGCAGCCAAGTCCAGCGGGAGTACAATGAGCAGTTCTTC
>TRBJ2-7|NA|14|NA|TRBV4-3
CASSQDWTAYEQYF
TGCGCCAGCAGCCAAGATTGGACCGCCTACGAGCAGTACTTC
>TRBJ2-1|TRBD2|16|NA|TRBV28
CASSPERGTSYNEQFF
TGTGCCAGCAGTCCCGAGCGGGGGACCTCCTACAATGAGCAGTTCTTC
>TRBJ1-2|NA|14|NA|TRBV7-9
CASSNREELYGYTF
TGTGCCAGCAGCAACAGGGAAGAACTTTATGGCTACACCTTC
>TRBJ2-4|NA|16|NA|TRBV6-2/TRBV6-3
CASRPDYPLAKNIQYF
TGTGCCAGCAGGCCTGACTATCCCCTCGCCAAAAACATTCAGTACTTC
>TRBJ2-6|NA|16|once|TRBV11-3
CASSVGSSSGANVLTF
TGTGCCAGCAGCGTTGGGTCGAGCTCTGGGGCCAACGTCCTGACTTTC
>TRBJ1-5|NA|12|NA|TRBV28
CASTALAQPQHF
TGTGCCAGCACCGCTCTGGCTCAGCCCCAGCATTTT
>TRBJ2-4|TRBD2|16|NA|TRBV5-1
CASSGTSGGAKNIQYF
TGCGCCAGCAGCGGGACTAGCGGGGGAGCCAAAAACATTCAGTACTTC
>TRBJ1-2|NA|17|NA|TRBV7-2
CASSRDIRDRTNYGYTF
TGTGCCAGCAGCCGGGATATAAGGGACCGTACTAACTATGGCTACACCTTC
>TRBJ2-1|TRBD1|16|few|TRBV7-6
CASSSGQGEVNNEQFF
TGTGCCAGCAGCAGCGGACAGGGGGAGGTAAACAATGAGCAGTTCTTC
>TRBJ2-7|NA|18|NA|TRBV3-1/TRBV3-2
CASSQNSRTAYLSYEQYF
TGTGCCAGCAGCCAAAATAGTCGAACAGCGTACCTCTCCTACGAGCAGTACTTC
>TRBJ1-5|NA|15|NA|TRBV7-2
CASSLVGRVPQPQHF
TGTGCCAGCAGCTTAGTGGGGAGGGTACCTCAGCCCCAGCATTTT